These 5 T cell receptor beta chains were all obtained from the same sample, sequenced in a study of OX40 agonist ivuxolimab in advanced cancers. The table came from immunoSEQ multiplex PCR; TCRdb's copy has only in-frame clones and leaves some out. This table holds 100,000 to 110,000 clones, roughly 90% found once. The sample in question was CD4+ or CD8+ T cells sorted from blood, obtained in a trial of the OX40 agonist ivuxolimab. These receptors originate from an adult with an advanced solid tumor such as melanoma, head and neck, liver or kidney cancer.

As for this clone: In the same sample, other DNA sequences code for this CDR3. The genes are TRBV9 and TRBJ2-3; 13 bases align to TRBD2. CDR1 is SGDLS, CDR2 YYNGEE, per germline. The V and J ends lost 2 bases and 2 bases, in that order; junction bases with no gene match: 2. This CDR3 contains 16 residues. The CDR3 nucleotides are TGTGCCAGCAGCGTCGGGACTAGCGGGATCACAGATACGCAGTATTTT. Amino acids: CASSVGTSGITDTQYF.

This clone occurred once. The chain links TRBV19 to TRBJ1-1; tentative D call: TRBD1 (5 bases). With 4 bases removed from V and 7 bases from J, the gap between germline ends came to 13 bases. The CDR3 runs to 13 residues. Looked up from germline, CDR1 is LNHDA and CDR2 is SQIVND (reference sequence). The CDR3 DNA reads TGTGCCAGTAGTACACCGGGACTGCTTGAAGCTTTCTTT. Amino acids: CASSTPGLLEAFF.

With regard to this clone: This is likely a read error, given that the CDR3 carries no conserved phenylalanine or tryptophan at its end. No DNA is shown, since the ends of the CDR3 on it are uncertain; the CDR3 is the one TCRdb lists. The chain has TRBV6-1 and TRBJ2-2; the D call of TRBD2 is as the table states it, not checked on the DNA. Germline values: CDR1 MNHNS, CDR2 SASEGT. A total of 13 residues make up the CDR3, ends included. The CDR3 is CASSERGRDYQKS.

The chain couples TRBV7-9 to TRBJ2-4, with 11 nucleotides matching TRBD1. V shed 7 bases and J 1 base; nucleotides not matched to a gene: 15. CDR3 length equals 19 residues. Germline V gene data show CDR1 as SEHNR and CDR2 as FQNEAQ (reference sequence). The chain's CDR3 is CASTFLRTGGRWAKNIQYF. CDR3 nucleotide sequence: TGTGCCAGCACCTTCTTACGGACAGGGGGCCGTTGGGCCAAAAACATTCAGTACTTC.

This rearrangement joins TRBV2 to TRBJ1-1; D is ambiguous. V was shortened by 3 bases and J by 4 bases, with 12 bases between the two germline ends. Germline lookup yields CDR1 SNHLY and CDR2 FYNNEI. The length of the CDR3 is 14 residues. This CDR3 reads CASSDTLISTEAFF. The CDR3 DNA sequence: TGTGCCAGCAGTGATACGCTTATCAGCACTGAAGCTTTCTTT.